Listed here are 22 T cell receptor beta chains from one sample, sequenced in a study of persistence of HIV-infected CD4 T cells. These receptors' targets are unknown. The libraries were made with immunoSEQ version 4 in survey mode. Clones were sequenced by immunoSEQ multiplex PCR, and TCRdb holds only the in-frame ones, with some missing. The table includes 35,000 to 55,000 clones, 88% detected once. Anti-CD3/anti-CD28 beads served as a nonspecific positive control stimulus. CD4+ T cells upregulating both CD40 ligand and CD69 were sorted as responding cells. Material: CD4+ T cells sorted from PBMCs after roughly 18-hour stimulation, obtained from a patient who received antiretroviral therapy. The receptors were gathered from an adult woman with HIV who was CMV-seropositive.

This chain joins TRBV5-6 and TRBJ2-2; no definite D call. V was clipped by 4 bases and J by 2 bases, with 15 bases between them. The CDR3 totals 16 residues. Germline CDR1 and CDR2: SGHDT and YYEEEE. Written as DNA, the CDR3 is TGTGCCAGCAGCGGCGGTGTAATCAGCAACACCGGGGAGCTGTTTTTT. This sequence encodes CASSGGVISNTGELFF.

V is TRBV18 and J is TRBJ2-4, with TRBD1 matching 7 bases. CDR1 and CDR2 (germline): KGHSH, LQKENI. This CDR3 is built from 13 residues. After removal of 2 bases from V and 9 bases from J, the junction contained 4 bases not matched to a gene. DNA for the CDR3: TGTGCCAGCTCACCATCGAGGGGGCGCATTCAGTACTTC. Protein sequence: CASSPSRGRIQYF.

V and J are TRBV20-1 and TRBJ1-1; D not resolved. There are 11 residues in the CDR3. Trimming took 5 bases from V and 1 from J, leaving 5 bases between them. Germline CDR1 and CDR2: DFQATT and SNEGSKA (reference sequence). CDR3 protein: CSAEGNTEAFF. Written as DNA, the CDR3 is TGCAGTGCTGAAGGGAACACTGAAGCTTTCTTT.

The chain couples TRBV5-1 to TRBJ2-7; D is unclear. The CDR3 sequence is 13 residues long. V dropped 0 bases and J dropped 6 bases, with 10 bases sitting between them. Germline values: CDR1 SGHRS, CDR2 YFSETQ. CDR3 in DNA: TGCGCCAGCAGCTTGGTGGTGAATGGCGAGCAGTACTTC. Its translation is CASSLVVNGEQYF.

The V call is TRBV18, the J call TRBJ2-2; 11 bases map to TRBD2. J was trimmed by 0 bases and V by 8 bases; bases with no gene match: 17. The germline CDR1 and CDR2 sequences are KGHSH and LQKENI. The CDR3 has 20 amino acids. The CDR3 loop is CASPPGLAGGKPSNTGELFF. The CDR3 bases are TGTGCCAGCCCCCCCGGGCTAGCGGGGGGCAAACCCTCGAACACCGGGGAGCTGTTTTTT.

The chain employs TRBV6-4 and TRBJ2-2; TRBD2 aligns across 11 bases. Looked up from germline, CDR1 is MRHNA and CDR2 is SNTAGT. V was pared by 5 bases and J by 5 bases, with 1 base of the junction left unmatched. This CDR3 contains 14 residues. The CDR3 loop is CASSRTSGTGELFF. DNA of the CDR3: TGTGCCAGCAGTAGGACTAGCGGGACCGGGGAGCTGTTTTTT.

The chain uses TRBV10-3 and TRBJ2-1; 11 bases fit TRBD2. Germline trimming cut 1 base from V and 9 bases from J; bases unmatched to any gene: 2. This CDR3 has 14 amino acids. Germline V gene data show CDR1 as ENHRY and CDR2 as SYGVKD. CDR3 loop: CAISEFSGGAEQFF. CDR3 DNA: TGTGCCATCAGTGAGTTTAGCGGGGGGGCTGAGCAGTTCTTC.

This clone was observed once. The rearrangement joins TRBV19 to TRBJ1-1; 9 nucleotides agree with TRBD1. The trim removed 7 bases at V and 3 bases at J, leaving 9 bases unmatched. Germline CDR1 is LNHDA and CDR2 is SQIVND (reference sequence). The CDR3 runs to 15 residues. The CDR3 loop is CASNNRGLGDTEAFF. CDR3 in DNA: TGTGCCAGTAATAACAGGGGGCTAGGGGACACTGAAGCTTTCTTT. Looking up the rest from reference TRBV19 and TRBJ1-1 gives the full variable domain: DGGITQSPKYLFRKEGQNVTLSCEQNLNHDAMYWYRQDPGQGLRLIYYSQIVNDFQKGDIAEGYSVSREKKESFPLTVTSAQKNPTAFYLCASNNRGLGDTEAFFGQGTRLTVV.

This chain uses TRBV23-1 with TRBJ2-2, with TRBD1 matching over 8 bases. TRBV23-1 falls under the ORF class, with uncertain function. J was trimmed by 5 bases and V by 0 bases; bases with no gene match: 8. This CDR3 has 17 residues. CDR3 sequence (DNA): TGCGCCAGCAGTCAATCCCCGGGACAGGTTCTAACCGGGGAGCTGTTTTTT. Translation gives CASSQSPGQVLTGELFF.

The rearrangement uses TRBV30 and TRBJ2-3, with TRBD2 identical over 11 bases. This CDR3 is 14 amino acids long. Per germline, CDR1 GTSNPN and CDR2 SVGIG (reference sequence). V was pared by 5 bases and J by 6 bases, with 7 bases of the junction left unmatched. This CDR3 is CAWRGTSGRDTQYF. The CDR3 DNA is TGTGCCTGGCGGGGGACTAGCGGAAGGGATACGCAGTATTTT.

This chain uses TRBV15 with TRBJ2-5; D is perhaps TRBD1 (6 bases). The V end was cut by 2 bases, the J end by 5 bases, with 15 bases between. CDR3 length equals 15 residues. Germline lookup yields CDR1 LNHNV and CDR2 YYDKDF (reference sequence). The CDR3 loop is CATSRTADSLETQYF. The CDR3 bases are TGTGCCACCAGCAGAACAGCGGACAGTCTGGAGACCCAGTACTTC.

This clone was counted a few times. The chain combines TRBV18 with TRBJ1-5, with D unresolved. CDR3 length: 15 amino acids. V gave up 2 bases and J gave up 0 bases, with 8 bases separating them. Germline-derived CDR1 and CDR2 are KGHSH and LQKENI. The CDR3 coding sequence is TGTGCCAGCTCACCAGAGCGGGGTAGCAATCAGCCCCAGCATTTT. It translates to CASSPERGSNQPQHF.

This clone occurred a few times. The CDR3 sequence: CASSFLINNEQFF. The CDR3, as DNA: TGTGCCAGCAGTTTTTTAATTAACAATGAGCAGTTCTTC. The rearrangement joins TRBV12-3 or TRBV12-4 to TRBJ2-1; D not certain. The V and J ends lost 3 bases and 5 bases respectively, with 8 bases between them. The CDR3 runs 13 residues.

The V call is TRBV5-4, the J call TRBJ2-2; D might be TRBD2 (6 bases). Germline V gene data show CDR1 as SGHNT and CDR2 as YYREEE (reference sequence). The length of the CDR3 is 17 residues. V was pared by 0 bases and J by 4 bases, with 16 bases between. In DNA form, the CDR3 reads TGTGCCAGCAGCTTGGGAGGGACTGCGCCCTTCACCGGGGAGCTGTTTTTT. This encodes CASSLGGTAPFTGELFF.

This chain links TRBV3-1 (or the pseudogene TRBV3-2) with TRBJ1-6; 7 bases are shared with TRBD1. CDR3 length equals 15 residues. J was trimmed by 9 bases and V by 4 bases; bases with no gene match: 9. Germline V lookup: CDR1 LGHDT, CDR2 YNNKEL (reference sequence). The CDR3 nucleotides are TGTGCCAGCAGCCCAGGGGGGCGCCTGGGTTCACCCCTCCACTTT. Residues: CASSPGGRLGSPLHF.

The gene calls are TRBV9 and TRBJ2-7, with D possibly matching TRBD1 (7 bases). This CDR3 has 16 amino acids. Germline CDR1 and CDR2: SGDLS and YYNGEE. V was clipped by 1 base and J by 5 bases, with 19 bases between them. CDR3 sequence (DNA): TGTGCCAGCAGCGTACAGGGGGGACACGACGGGCACGAGCAGTACTTC. This encodes CASSVQGGHDGHEQYF. Based on the CDR3 plus reference TRBV9 and TRBJ2-7, the full variable domain is DSGVTQTPKHLITATGQRVTLRCSPRSGDLSVYWYQQSLDQGLQFLIQYYNGEERAKGNILERFSAQQFPDLHSELNLSSLELGDSALYFCASSVQGGHDGHEQYFGPGTRLTVT.

The chain couples TRBV15 to TRBJ2-7; 10 positions agree with TRBD2. The ends lost 6 bases at V and 1 base at J; junction bases unmatched: 9. The CDR3 length is 16 residues. Per the germline V gene, CDR1 is LNHNV and CDR2 is YYDKDF (reference sequence). CDR3 loop: CATRASGGANSYEQYF. CDR3 DNA: TGTGCCACCAGGGCAAGCGGGGGGGCAAATTCCTACGAGCAGTACTTC.

J is TRBJ2-1 and V is TRBV6-4, with D tentatively TRBD1 (6 bases). CDR1 and CDR2 (germline): MRHNA, SNTAGT. The V end was cut by 5 bases, the J end by 4 bases, with 12 bases between. The CDR3 contains 14 residues. The CDR3 loop reads CASSKDREYNEQFF. CDR3 DNA sequence: TGTGCCAGCAGTAAGGACAGAGAGTACAATGAGCAGTTCTTC.

The rearrangement joins TRBV5-1 to TRBJ2-2, with D perhaps TRBD1 (7 bases). Trimming cost V 2 bases and J 1 base, with 12 bases left between them. The CDR3 totals 16 residues. CDR1 is SGHRS and CDR2 is YFSETQ in the germline V gene. CDR3 loop: CASSLRQGGNTGELFF. The CDR3 nucleotides read TGCGCCAGCAGCTTACGACAGGGAGGGAACACCGGGGAGCTGTTTTTT.

The CDR3 protein is CASSPGHGYEQYF. The DNA for the CDR3 is TGTGCCAGCTCACCGGGACACGGCTACGAGCAGTACTTC. The chain employs TRBV18 and TRBJ2-7, with D perhaps matching TRBD1 (6 bases). V lost 3 bases and J lost 3, with 9 bases in between. The CDR3 is 13 residues long. CDR1 and CDR2 (germline): KGHSH, LQKENI.

This clone has only a few counts. J is TRBJ1-1 and V is TRBV6-4; perhaps TRBD1 as D (6 bases). Germline V gene lookup returns CDR1 MRHNA and CDR2 SNTAGT. CDR3 size: 14 residues. Trimming removed 6 bases from V and 3 bases from J, with 14 bases in between. The CDR3 sequence: CASRNSNRDTEAFF. In DNA form, the CDR3 reads TGTGCCAGCAGAAACTCAAACAGGGACACTGAAGCTTTCTTT.

This chain uses TRBV12-5 with TRBJ2-1; 7 bases align to TRBD1. The J segment lost 7 bases and the V segment lost 5 bases, leaving 11 bases of the junction unmatched. The CDR3 runs to 15 residues. Per the germline V gene, CDR1 is LGHNT and CDR2 is FRNRAP. The CDR3 DNA is TGTGCTAGTGGTCCGACAGGGAAGATAGTGAATGAGCAGTTCTTC. Protein product: CASGPTGKIVNEQFF. The whole variable domain, remainder taken from reference TRBV12-5 and TRBJ2-1, is DARVTQTPRHKVTEMGQEVTMRCQPILGHNTVFWYRQTMMQGLELLAYFRNRAPLDDSGMPKDRFSAEMPDATLATLKIQPSEPRDSAVYFCASGPTGKIVNEQFFGPGTRLTVL.